These 17 T cell receptor beta chains share one sample of origin, sequenced in a study of T cell responses to AZD1222 COVID-19 vaccine. Data came from immunoSEQ multiplex PCR; TCRdb stores just in-frame clones and leaves some out. The sample lists 100,000 to 150,000 clones, roughly nine tenths occurring once. The sequenced sample was peripheral blood, obtained on day 0 of AZD1222 vaccination. The receptor set was obtained from an adult in good health.

Only a few counts were recorded for this clone. The rearrangement uses TRBV9 and TRBJ2-7; weak D call: TRBD1 (7 bases). The germline V gene encodes CDR1 SGDLS and CDR2 YYNGEE. The CDR3 has 14 residues. The V and J ends lost 4 bases and 2 bases respectively, with 13 bases between them. The CDR3 bases are TGTGCCAGCAGCAGAGGGGGCGGGGCCTACGAGCAGTACTTC. Amino acids: CASSRGGGAYEQYF.

The chain joins TRBV7-9 to TRBJ1-2; D call uncertain. V gave up 8 bases and J gave up 8 bases, with 27 bases separating them. Germline V gene lookup returns CDR1 SEHNR and CDR2 FQNEAQ (reference sequence). This CDR3 is built from 16 residues. The CDR3 protein is CASYSGWPGGGHGYTF. CDR3 bases: TGTGCCAGCTATAGTGGGTGGCCGGGAGGAGGCCACGGCTACACCTTC.

This chain joins TRBV3-1 (or the pseudogene TRBV3-2) and TRBJ1-6; D is perhaps TRBD1 (5 bases). This CDR3 is built from 14 residues. In germline, CDR1 is LGHDT, CDR2 YNNKEL (reference sequence). V shed 4 bases and J shed 7 bases, with 11 bases lying between them. In DNA form, the CDR3 reads TGTGCCAGCAGCCGAGGGACGGAAAATTCACCCCTCCACTTT. Encoded protein: CASSRGTENSPLHF.

This chain uses TRBV28 with TRBJ1-5, with D hard to call. CDR3 length: 13 residues. V lost 6 bases, J lost 5 bases, and 11 bases lay in between. Germline CDR1 reads MDHEN; CDR2 reads SYDVKM. CDR3 DNA sequence: TGTGCCAGCAGGGATCCGCTCCATCAGCCCCAGCATTTT. Its translation: CASRDPLHQPQHF.

This clone showed up just once. The chain joins TRBV19 to TRBJ2-1; TRBD1 agrees at 7 bases. The CDR3 extends over 14 amino acids. V dropped 7 bases and J dropped 0; count of bases not matched to a gene: 3. Germline assignment: CDR1 LNHDA and CDR2 SQIVND (reference sequence). The CDR3 bases are TGTGCCAGTACCCGGGACAGCTCCTACAATGAGCAGTTCTTC. It yields the protein CASTRDSSYNEQFF.

This chain joins TRBV4-2 and TRBJ2-7, with 9 bases matching TRBD2. The V segment lost 0 bases and the J segment 1 base; nucleotides outside the gene matches: 4. The CDR3 contains 16 residues. The germline V gene has CDR1 LGHNA and CDR2 YNFKEQ. CDR3: CASSQDEAGGSYEQYF. The CDR3 DNA reads as TGTGCCAGCAGCCAAGATGAAGCGGGAGGTTCCTACGAGCAGTACTTC.

The gene calls are TRBV6-5 and TRBJ1-2; D remains unclear. CDR1 and CDR2 from the germline V gene are MNHEY and SVGAGI. The CDR3 runs to 14 residues. V was clipped by 0 bases and J by 3 bases, with 8 bases between them. In DNA, the CDR3 is TGTGCCAGCAGTTACTCGTGGGGAGACTATGGCTACACCTTC. Its translation is CASSYSWGDYGYTF.

V gene TRBV7-9 combines with J gene TRBJ2-7, with TRBD2 matching over 12 bases. The CDR3 is made up of 15 amino acids. The junction had 1 base not matched to a gene; V was cut back by 3 bases and J by 1 base. Germline V CDR1 and CDR2: SEHNR, FQNEAQ (reference sequence). In DNA, the CDR3 is TGTGCCAGCAGCTTGGGACTAGCGGGTTCCTACGAGCAGTACTTC. This gives the protein CASSLGLAGSYEQYF.

This CDR3 reads CASSERRGQPQHF. In nucleotides, the CDR3 is TGTGCCAGCAGTGAGAGACGGGGCCAGCCCCAGCATTTT. V usage is TRBV27 and J usage is TRBJ1-5, with a weak D call TRBD1 (5 bases). The germline V gene has CDR1 MNHEY and CDR2 SMNVEV (reference sequence). The CDR3 has 13 amino acids. The V end was cut by 5 bases, the J end by 7 bases, with 12 bases between.

The V gene is TRBV7-8, the J gene TRBJ2-3, with D perhaps TRBD1 (6 bases). Between the trimmed V and J ends, which lost 10 bases and 2 bases, there was a span of 13 bases. Germline V gene lookup returns CDR1 SGHVS and CDR2 FQNEAQ. This CDR3 has 13 residues. In nucleotides, the CDR3 is TGTGCCACCTCTGGGGGACACACAGATACGCAGTATTTT. Its protein product is CATSGGHTDTQYF.

A note on this clone: Other nucleotide sequences from this sample produce the same CDR3. The rearrangement uses TRBV5-1 and TRBJ2-5; TRBD1 or TRBD2 may be the D gene (6 bases each). V lost 2 bases, J lost 2 bases, and 10 bases lay in between. The CDR3 has 14 amino acids. The germline V gene has CDR1 SGHRS and CDR2 YFSETQ. Here the CDR3 DNA reads TGCGCCAGCAGCTTTGTAGGGGGGCAAGAGACCCAGTACTTC. It specifies CASSFVGGQETQYF.

This clone was counted between two and nine times. The CDR3 reads CASSLGGRETQYF. The CDR3 coding sequence is TGCGCCAGCAGCTTGGGGGGGCGAGAGACCCAGTACTTC. This rearrangement joins TRBV5-1 to TRBJ2-5; possibly TRBD1 for D (6 bases). The CDR3 extends over 13 amino acids. Trimming stripped 0 bases from V and 4 bases from J, with 7 bases between. CDR1 and CDR2 (germline): SGHRS, YFSETQ.

The J gene is TRBJ2-7, the V gene TRBV5-1, with 8 bases identical to TRBD2. V trimming: 4 bases; J trimming: 3 bases; junction bases outside the gene matches: 9. Germline values: CDR1 SGHRS, CDR2 YFSETQ. There are 15 residues in the CDR3. The CDR3 here is CASSPVLAGSYEQYF. The CDR3 region has the DNA TGCGCCAGCAGCCCGGTGCTAGCGGGTAGCTACGAGCAGTACTTC. Supplemented by reference TRBV5-1 and TRBJ2-7, the full variable domain reads KAGVTQTPRYLIKTRGQQVTLSCSPISGHRSVSWYQQTPGQGLQFLFEYFSETQRNKGNFPGRFSGRQFSNSRSEMNVSTLELGDSALYLCASSPVLAGSYEQYFGPGTRLTVT.

The CDR3 protein is CASQSLVPQETQYF. DNA of the CDR3: TGTGCCAGTCAATCCCTGGTTCCACAAGAGACCCAGTACTTC. The chain couples TRBV19 to TRBJ2-5; no clear D gene. The ends were cut back, 8 bases at V and 2 bases at J, with 15 bases in the middle. CDR1 is LNHDA and CDR2 is SQIVND in the germline V gene (reference sequence). This CDR3 is 14 amino acids long.

This chain uses TRBV27 with TRBJ2-3; possible D gene TRBD2, 5 bases. Trimming removed 3 bases from V and 0 bases from J, with 13 bases in between. The germline V gene has CDR1 MNHEY and CDR2 SMNVEV (reference sequence). This CDR3 comprises 16 residues. The CDR3 region has the DNA TGTGCCAGCAGTTTCCTAATTACGGGGAGCACAGATACGCAGTATTTT. As protein: CASSFLITGSTDTQYF.

The rearrangement joins TRBV10-1 to TRBJ1-5, with a tentative D call TRBD1 (5 bases). This CDR3 has 13 residues. Germline V gene data show CDR1 as WNHNN and CDR2 as SYGVQD (reference sequence). The V gene lost 4 bases and the J gene lost 9 bases, with 13 bases spanning the gap. The DNA of the CDR3 is TGCGCCAGCAGTGCGGACATTTTGGGGCCCCAGCATTTT. Protein sequence: CASSADILGPQHF.

The rearrangement joins TRBV7-3 to TRBJ1-6; 7 bases match TRBD1. Germline V lookup: CDR1 SGHTA, CDR2 FQGTGA. Unmatched junction bases numbered 6, after V lost 1 base and J lost 6 bases. The CDR3 is made up of 16 amino acids. The DNA of the CDR3 is TGTGCCAGCAGCTTAAGGCCGTGGGACAGTAATTCACCCCTCCACTTT. Its protein product is CASSLRPWDSNSPLHF.